This T cell receptor (beta chain) was identified during a study of T cells in localized non-small cell lung cancer. Regarding the study as a whole: Overall survival was longer when the density of T cells in the blood was higher. Because researchers sequenced only one region of the tumor, heterogeneity is still possible. Uninvolved adjacent lung, not tumor, had the highest T cell clonality. Within adjacent lung there appeared a median 57 of the top 100 tumor clones.

TCRdb keeps only in-frame clones here, not all; method: immunoSEQ multiplex PCR. The data show more than 5,000 clones, about 87% seen once. A remark on this clone: The antigen remains unidentified.

This receptor was identified in a male donor older than 55 with stage I lung adenocarcinoma. The specimen comprised peripheral blood, sampled before any cancer treatment.

For the CDR3, the DNA is TGCGCCAGCAGCTTGGCGGGACTAGCGGATCATGAGCAGTTCTTC. Its translation: CASSLAGLADHEQFF. The chain combines TRBV5-1 with TRBJ2-1; 11 bases are a match to TRBD2. V was clipped by 0 bases and J by 8 bases; unmatched bases: 4. The CDR3 runs 15 residues. The V gene's germline CDR1 is SGHRS and CDR2 YFSETQ.